These 10 T cell receptor beta chains were all obtained from the same sample, sequenced in a study of beta chain features in type 1 diabetes. The investigators reverse transcribed all of the isolated RNA, so they sequenced expressed TCRB transcripts. Measured with immunoSEQ multiplex PCR; TCRdb has only the in-frame clones, and not every one. Of about 290,000 clones detected, under 8.5% appear once; the ten largest clones hold more than 0.8%. Sequenced input: central memory CD4+ T cells from blood. The receptors come from a woman younger than 30 in good health.

This clone was recorded a few times. The genes are TRBV29-1 and TRBJ2-3; 10 bases match TRBD2. With 4 bases clipped from V and 4 bases from J, the junction kept 5 bases outside the gene matches. Looked up from germline, CDR1 is SQVTM and CDR2 is ANQGSEA. The CDR3 loop spans 14 amino acids. CDR3 residues: CSVARTSGADTQYF. Here the CDR3 DNA reads TGCAGCGTTGCCCGGACTAGCGGAGCAGATACGCAGTATTTT.

This clone was seen more than once but under ten times. This chain joins TRBV2 and TRBJ1-2, with a possible D match to TRBD1 (6 bases). Looked up from germline, CDR1 is SNHLY and CDR2 is FYNNEI. Trimming shortened V by 6 bases and J by 4 bases, and 15 bases separated the two germline ends. The CDR3 length is 14 residues. The CDR3 nucleotides read TGTGCCAGCAGATCGATCGGACAGAGCTATGGCTACACCTTC. It encodes CASRSIGQSYGYTF.

This chain connects TRBV6-5 to TRBJ2-1; D assignment may be TRBD1 or TRBD2 (7 bases each). In germline, CDR1 is MNHEY, CDR2 SVGAGI. The CDR3 covers 14 residues. Trimming took off 5 bases at V and 8 bases at J, with 16 bases between the two ends. CDR3 sequence (DNA): TGTGCCAGCAGTACCCCAGGGGGGGGGCATGAGCAGTTCTTC. Its translation: CASSTPGGGHEQFF.

At least ten counts were recorded for this clone. This sequence joins TRBV29-1 and TRBJ1-2; TRBD1 aligns across 8 bases. Germline V CDR1 and CDR2: SQVTM, ANQGSEA. V lost 6 bases and J lost 0; bases outside the gene matches: 3. This CDR3 has 13 residues. This CDR3 is CSVRTGTNYGYTF. The CDR3 DNA follows: TGCAGCGTCCGGACAGGGACTAACTATGGCTACACCTTC.

The chain links TRBV6-5 to TRBJ1-5; D not resolved. V lost 8 bases and J lost 0, with 11 bases in between. Germline loops: CDR1 MNHEY, CDR2 SVGAGI. The length of the CDR3 is 14 residues. The CDR3: CASSKRSSNQPQHF. Here the CDR3 DNA reads TGTGCCAGCTCTAAGAGGAGTAGCAATCAGCCCCAGCATTTT.

The sample holds many counts of this clone. V gene TRBV15 combines with J gene TRBJ2-1; 9 bases fit TRBD1. Germline V gives CDR1 LNHNV, CDR2 YYDKDF (reference sequence). V trimming: 1 base; J trimming: 7 bases; junction bases outside the gene matches: 8. The CDR3 has 16 residues. CDR3 nucleotide sequence: TGTGCCACCAGCAGAGGTAGGGACAGGGTGAGGAATGAGCAGTTCTTC. Translated, it gives CATSRGRDRVRNEQFF.

A few counts support this clone. V and J are TRBV29-1 and TRBJ1-2; TRBD1 agrees at 7 bases. V shed 7 bases, J shed 3 bases, and the junction held 8 bases outside the gene matches. Germline loops: CDR1 SQVTM, CDR2 ANQGSEA. This CDR3 has 13 amino acids. CDR3 region: CSDELGGDYGYTF. The CDR3 region has the DNA TGCAGCGACGAATTAGGGGGCGACTATGGCTACACCTTC.

The chain couples TRBV19 to TRBJ1-1, with 10 bases aligning to TRBD1. Trimming at V came to 7 bases and at J to 6 bases, leaving 14 bases not matched to a gene. This CDR3 is 16 amino acids long. Germline lookup yields CDR1 LNHDA and CDR2 SQIVND (reference sequence). The CDR3, as DNA: TGTGCCAGTATCGCCCTTCGGGACAGGGGCGTCCCTGAAGCTTTCTTT. Translation: CASIALRDRGVPEAFF.

This clone turned up a few times. The rearrangement joins TRBV5-6 to TRBJ2-5; D may be TRBD1 or TRBD2 (5 bases each). The germline gives CDR1 SGHDT, CDR2 YYEEEE. With 4 bases removed from V and 9 bases from J, the gap between germline ends came to 19 bases. The CDR3 runs to 14 residues. The CDR3 sequence is CASSTPGDPRAQYF. In nucleotides, the CDR3 is TGTGCCAGCAGCACCCCCGGGGACCCCCGGGCCCAGTACTTC.

This clone was observed a handful of times. The chain uses TRBV2 and TRBJ1-5; D is unresolved. Germline V gene data show CDR1 as SNHLY and CDR2 as FYNNEI. This CDR3 is 15 amino acids long. V lost 6 bases and J 3 bases, leaving 15 bases between the germline ends. This CDR3 reads CASSGTGRANQPQHF. CDR3 sequence (DNA): TGTGCCAGCAGCGGCACCGGGCGGGCCAATCAGCCCCAGCATTTT. The whole variable domain, filled in from reference TRBV2 and TRBJ1-5, reads EPEVTQTPSHQVTQMGQEVILRCVPISNHLYFYWYRQILGQKVEFLVSFYNNEISEKSEIFDDQFSVERPDGSNFTLKIRSTKLEDSAMYFCASSGTGRANQPQHFGDGTRLSIL.